The rows below give T cell receptor beta chains drawn from one sample of a study of cytomegalovirus exposure and HLA in healthy donors. The assay was immunoSEQ multiplex PCR, and TCRdb's table has in-frame clones only and misses some. The sample records 60,000 to 70,000 clones, just under 70% being singletons. The sequenced sample consisted of PBMCs. These receptors were collected from a woman aged 30 to 39 in good health and CMV-seronegative. Both conserved end residues are part of each CDR3. The order of the fields is D gene, J gene, V gene, CDR3 protein, CDR3 DNA. D genes are given only for firm matches.

>.|TRBJ1-4|TRBV18
CASSIQEGNEKLFF
TGTGCCAGCTCAATTCAGGAGGGTAATGAAAAACTGTTTTTT
>.|TRBJ2-7|TRBV4-1
CASSQQDSSYEQYF
TGCGCCAGCAGCCAACAGGACAGCTCCTACGAGCAGTACTTC
>.|TRBJ1-5|TRBV27
CASGDSGEPQHF
TGTGCCAGCGGGGACTCCGGGGAGCCCCAGCATTTT
>.|TRBJ1-2|TRBV15
CATSTSQGNYGYTF
TGTGCCACCAGCACCTCACAGGGAAACTATGGCTACACCTTC
>TRBD1|TRBJ1-2|TRBV4-1
CASSQGDSGLVGYTF
TGCGCCAGCAGCCAAGGGGACAGTGGTTTAGTTGGCTACACCTTC
>.|TRBJ2-1|TRBV7-3
CASSLSSSGNEQFF
TGTGCCAGCAGCTTATCCAGCAGCGGGAATGAGCAGTTCTTC
>.|TRBJ2-1|TRBV7-7
CASSLIRSSYNEQFF
TGTGCTAGCAGCTTAATCCGTAGCTCCTACAATGAGCAGTTCTTC
>.|TRBJ1-2|TRBV2
CASSAGGSYGYTF
TGTGCCAGCAGTGCCGGGGGGAGCTATGGCTACACCTTC
>TRBD1|TRBJ1-2|TRBV28
CASSLGQGNHYGYTF
TGTGCCAGCAGCCTGGGACAGGGGAACCACTATGGCTACACCTTC
>.|TRBJ2-5|TRBV28
CASSPPERPRETQYF
TGTGCCAGCAGTCCGCCCGAGCGGCCTAGGGAGACCCAGTACTTC